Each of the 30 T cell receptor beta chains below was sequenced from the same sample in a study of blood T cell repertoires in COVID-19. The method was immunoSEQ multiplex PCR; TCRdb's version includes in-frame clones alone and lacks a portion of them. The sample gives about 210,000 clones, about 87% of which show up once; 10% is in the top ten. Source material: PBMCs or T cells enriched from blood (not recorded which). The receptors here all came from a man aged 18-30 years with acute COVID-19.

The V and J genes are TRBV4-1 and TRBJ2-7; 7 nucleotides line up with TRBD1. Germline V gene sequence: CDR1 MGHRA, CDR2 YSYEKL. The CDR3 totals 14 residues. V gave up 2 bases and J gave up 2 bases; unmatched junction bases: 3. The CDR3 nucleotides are TGCGCCAGCAGCCAAAGACAGGGAACCTACGAGCAGTACTTC. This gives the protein CASSQRQGTYEQYF.

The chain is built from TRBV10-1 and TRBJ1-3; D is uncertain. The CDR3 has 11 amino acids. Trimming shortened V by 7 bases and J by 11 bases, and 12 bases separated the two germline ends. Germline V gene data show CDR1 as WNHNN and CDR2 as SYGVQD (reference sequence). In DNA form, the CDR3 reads TGCGCCAGCAAAACGGTAATCTCCATATATTTT. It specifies CASKTVISIYF.

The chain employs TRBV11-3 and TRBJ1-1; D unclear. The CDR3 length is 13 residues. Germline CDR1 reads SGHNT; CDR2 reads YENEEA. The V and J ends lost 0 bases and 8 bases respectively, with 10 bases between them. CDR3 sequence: CASSLEPGKEAFF. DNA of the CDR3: TGTGCCAGCAGCTTAGAGCCTGGCAAAGAAGCTTTCTTT.

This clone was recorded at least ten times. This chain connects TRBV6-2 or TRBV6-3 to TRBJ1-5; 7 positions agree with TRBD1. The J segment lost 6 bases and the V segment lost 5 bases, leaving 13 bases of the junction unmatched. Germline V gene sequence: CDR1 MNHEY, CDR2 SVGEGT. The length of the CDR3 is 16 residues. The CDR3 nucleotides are TGTGCCAGCAGTACTTGGACAGGCGAAAAGGGTCAGCCCCAGCATTTT. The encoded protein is CASSTWTGEKGQPQHF.

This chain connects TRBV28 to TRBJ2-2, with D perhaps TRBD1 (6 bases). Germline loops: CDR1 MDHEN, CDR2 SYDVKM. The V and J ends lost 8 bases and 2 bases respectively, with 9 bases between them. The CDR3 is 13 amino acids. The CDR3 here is CASPDSNTGELFF. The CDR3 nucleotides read TGTGCCAGCCCGGACAGCAACACCGGGGAGCTGTTTTTT.

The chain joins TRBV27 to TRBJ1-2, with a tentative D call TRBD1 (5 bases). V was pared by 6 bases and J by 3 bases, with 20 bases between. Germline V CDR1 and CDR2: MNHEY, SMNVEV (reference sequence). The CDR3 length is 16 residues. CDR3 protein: CASSSPSRQSDYGYTF. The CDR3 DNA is TGTGCCAGCAGCTCACCCTCCAGACAGTCTGACTATGGCTACACCTTC.

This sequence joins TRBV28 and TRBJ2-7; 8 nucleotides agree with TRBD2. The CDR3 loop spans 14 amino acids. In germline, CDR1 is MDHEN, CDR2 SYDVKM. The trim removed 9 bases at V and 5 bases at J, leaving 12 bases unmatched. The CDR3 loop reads CASRRLARENEQYF. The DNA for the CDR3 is TGTGCCAGTCGGAGACTAGCGAGAGAGAACGAGCAGTACTTC. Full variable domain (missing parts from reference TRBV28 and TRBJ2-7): DVKVTQSSRYLVKRTGEKVFLECVQDMDHENMFWYRQDPGLGLRLIYFSYDVKMKEKGDIPEGYSVSREKKERFSLILESASTNQTSMYLCASRRLARENEQYFGPGTRLTVT.

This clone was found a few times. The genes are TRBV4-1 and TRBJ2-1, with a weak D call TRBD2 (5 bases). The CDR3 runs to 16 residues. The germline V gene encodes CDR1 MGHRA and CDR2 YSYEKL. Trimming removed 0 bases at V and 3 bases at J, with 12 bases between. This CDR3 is CASSQEGRTYYNEQFF. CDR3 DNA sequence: TGCGCCAGCAGCCAAGAAGGAAGGACTTACTACAATGAGCAGTTCTTC.

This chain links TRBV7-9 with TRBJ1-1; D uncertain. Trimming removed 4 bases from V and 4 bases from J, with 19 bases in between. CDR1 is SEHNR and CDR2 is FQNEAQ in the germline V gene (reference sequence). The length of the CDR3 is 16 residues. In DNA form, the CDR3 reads TGTGCCAGCAGCTCACCTAAGGACCGGGAGAGCACTGAAGCTTTCTTT. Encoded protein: CASSSPKDRESTEAFF.

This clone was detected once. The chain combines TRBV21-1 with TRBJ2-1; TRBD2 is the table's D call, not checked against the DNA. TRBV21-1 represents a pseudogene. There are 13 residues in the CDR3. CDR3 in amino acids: CASSNIPLLEQFF. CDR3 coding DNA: TGTGCCAGCAGCAACATCCCTTTACTAGAGCAGTTCTTC.

CDR3 sequence: CASSEGVRHPDTQYF. The CDR3 bases are TGTGCCAGCAGTGAGGGAGTTCGACACCCAGATACGCAGTATTTT. The chain couples TRBV2 to TRBJ2-3; D is possibly TRBD2 (5 bases). Germline-derived CDR1 and CDR2 are SNHLY and FYNNEI. The CDR3 has 15 amino acids. V was cut by 3 bases and J by 4 bases, with 14 bases left in between.

The CDR3 loop is CASSYPGRNTEAFF. The CDR3 coding sequence is TGTGCCAGCAGTTACCCGGGAAGGAACACTGAAGCTTTCTTT. This chain joins TRBV6-5 and TRBJ1-1, with no clear D. This CDR3 spans 14 amino acids. V gave up 2 bases and J gave up 1 base, with 8 bases separating them. CDR1 and CDR2 from the germline V gene are MNHEY and SVGAGI.

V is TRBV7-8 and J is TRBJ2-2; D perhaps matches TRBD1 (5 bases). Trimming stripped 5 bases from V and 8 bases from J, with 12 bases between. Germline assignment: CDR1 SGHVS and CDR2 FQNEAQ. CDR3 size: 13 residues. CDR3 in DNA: TGTGCCAGCAGCGGATCCAGGGTAGGGGAGCTGTTTTTT. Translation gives CASSGSRVGELFF.

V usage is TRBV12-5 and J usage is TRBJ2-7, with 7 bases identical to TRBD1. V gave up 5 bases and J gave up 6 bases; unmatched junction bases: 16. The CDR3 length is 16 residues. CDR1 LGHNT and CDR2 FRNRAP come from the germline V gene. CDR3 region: CASGPRQGSWFCEQYF. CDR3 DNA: TGTGCTAGTGGTCCAAGACAGGGCAGTTGGTTCTGCGAGCAGTACTTC.

CDR3 DNA: TGTGCCAGCAGAGCGGGACACGTTAACTATGGCTACACCTTC. Amino acids: CASRAGHVNYGYTF. J is TRBJ1-2 and V is TRBV28, with D perhaps matching TRBD1 (6 bases). V dropped 6 bases and J dropped 1 base, with 12 bases sitting between them. CDR1 is MDHEN, CDR2 SYDVKM, per germline. CDR3 size: 14 residues.

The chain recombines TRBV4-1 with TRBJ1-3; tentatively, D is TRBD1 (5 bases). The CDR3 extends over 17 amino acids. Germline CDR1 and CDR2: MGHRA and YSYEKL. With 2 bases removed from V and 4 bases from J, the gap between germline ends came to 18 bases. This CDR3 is CASSQNRGRGTGNTIYF. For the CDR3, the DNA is TGCGCCAGCAGCCAAAATAGGGGTAGGGGAACCGGAAACACCATATATTTT.

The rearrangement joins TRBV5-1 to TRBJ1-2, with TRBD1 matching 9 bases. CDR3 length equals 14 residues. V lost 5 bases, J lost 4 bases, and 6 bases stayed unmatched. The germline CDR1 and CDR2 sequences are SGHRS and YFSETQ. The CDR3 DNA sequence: TGCGCCAGCAGGGGGACAGGGATGGGCTATGGCTACACCTTC. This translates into CASRGTGMGYGYTF.

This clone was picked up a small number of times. The CDR3: CASSAGQGGHYQPQHF. In DNA, the CDR3 is TGTGCCAGCAGTGCCGGACAGGGCGGACACTATCAGCCCCAGCATTTT. This rearrangement joins TRBV6-2 or TRBV6-3 to TRBJ1-5, with 8 bases aligning to TRBD1. The CDR3 is 16 amino acids. Germline loops: CDR1 MNHEY, CDR2 SVGEGT. The V and J ends lost 5 bases and 5 bases, in that order; junction bases with no gene match: 11.

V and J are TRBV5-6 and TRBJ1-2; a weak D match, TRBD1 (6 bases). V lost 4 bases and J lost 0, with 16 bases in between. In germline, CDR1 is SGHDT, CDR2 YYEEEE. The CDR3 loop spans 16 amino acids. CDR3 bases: TGTGCCAGCAGCCGAAAAGTACAGGGATCTAACTATGGCTACACCTTC. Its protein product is CASSRKVQGSNYGYTF.

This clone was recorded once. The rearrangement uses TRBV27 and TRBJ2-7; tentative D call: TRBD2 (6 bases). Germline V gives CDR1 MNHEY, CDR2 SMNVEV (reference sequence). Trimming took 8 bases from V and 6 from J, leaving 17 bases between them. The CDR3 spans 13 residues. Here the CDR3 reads CASRRDGRLEQYF. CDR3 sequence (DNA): TGTGCCAGCCGCCGGGACGGGAGACTCGAGCAGTACTTC.

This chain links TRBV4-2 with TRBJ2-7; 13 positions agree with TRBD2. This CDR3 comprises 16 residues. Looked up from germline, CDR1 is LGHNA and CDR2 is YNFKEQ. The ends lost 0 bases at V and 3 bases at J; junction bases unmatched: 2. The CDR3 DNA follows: TGTGCCAGCAGCCAAGACCGGACTAGCGGGAGCTACGAGCAGTACTTC. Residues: CASSQDRTSGSYEQYF.

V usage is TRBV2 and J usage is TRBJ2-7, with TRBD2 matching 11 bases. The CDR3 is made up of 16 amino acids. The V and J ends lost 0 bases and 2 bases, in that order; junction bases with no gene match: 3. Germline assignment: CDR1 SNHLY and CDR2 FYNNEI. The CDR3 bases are TGTGCCAGCAGTGAAGCGGGACTAGCGGCAACCTACGAGCAGTACTTC. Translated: CASSEAGLAATYEQYF.

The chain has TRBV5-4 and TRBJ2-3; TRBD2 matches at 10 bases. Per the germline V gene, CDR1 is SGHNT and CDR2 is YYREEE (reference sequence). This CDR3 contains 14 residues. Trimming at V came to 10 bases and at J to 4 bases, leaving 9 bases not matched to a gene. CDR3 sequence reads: CAWSRTSGPDTQYF. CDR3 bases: TGTGCCTGGAGTCGGACTAGCGGTCCAGATACGCAGTATTTT.

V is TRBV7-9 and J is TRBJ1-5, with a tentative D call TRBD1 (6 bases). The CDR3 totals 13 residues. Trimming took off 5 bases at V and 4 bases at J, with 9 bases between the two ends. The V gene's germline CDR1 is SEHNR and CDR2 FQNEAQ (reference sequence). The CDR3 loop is CASSPQGNQPQHF. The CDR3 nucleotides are TGTGCCAGCAGCCCACAGGGTAATCAGCCCCAGCATTTT.

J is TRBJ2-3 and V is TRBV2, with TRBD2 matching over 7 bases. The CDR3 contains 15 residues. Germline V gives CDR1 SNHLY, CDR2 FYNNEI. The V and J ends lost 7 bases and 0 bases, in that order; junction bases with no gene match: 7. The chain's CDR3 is CASIELAESTDTQYF. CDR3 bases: TGTGCCAGCATCGAGCTAGCGGAGAGCACAGATACGCAGTATTTT.

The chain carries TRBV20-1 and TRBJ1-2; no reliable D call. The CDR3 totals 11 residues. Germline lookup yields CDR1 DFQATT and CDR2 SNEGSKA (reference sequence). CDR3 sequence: CSMAEDYGYTF. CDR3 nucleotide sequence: TGCAGCATGGCTGAGGACTATGGCTACACCTTC.

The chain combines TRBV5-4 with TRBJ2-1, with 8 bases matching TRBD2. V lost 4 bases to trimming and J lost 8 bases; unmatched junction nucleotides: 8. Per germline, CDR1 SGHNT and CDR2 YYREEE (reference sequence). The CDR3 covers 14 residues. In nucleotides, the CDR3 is TGTGCCAGCAGCGTCAGCGGGAGTGGGGATGAGCAGTTCTTC. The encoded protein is CASSVSGSGDEQFF.

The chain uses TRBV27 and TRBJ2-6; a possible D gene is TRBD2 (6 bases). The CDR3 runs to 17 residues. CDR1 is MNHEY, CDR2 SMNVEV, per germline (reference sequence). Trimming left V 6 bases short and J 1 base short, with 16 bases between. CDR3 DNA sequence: TGTGCCAGCAGCACACGCTGGAGCGGGTCTGGGGCCAACGTCCTGACTTTC. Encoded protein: CASSTRWSGSGANVLTF.

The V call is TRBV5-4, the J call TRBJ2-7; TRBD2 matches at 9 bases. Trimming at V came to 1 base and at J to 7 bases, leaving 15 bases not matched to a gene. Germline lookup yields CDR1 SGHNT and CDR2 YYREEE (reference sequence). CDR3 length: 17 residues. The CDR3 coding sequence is TGTGCCAGCAGCTTGTTACCTTGGGTAGCGGGAGAGCATGAGCAGTACTTC. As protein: CASSLLPWVAGEHEQYF.

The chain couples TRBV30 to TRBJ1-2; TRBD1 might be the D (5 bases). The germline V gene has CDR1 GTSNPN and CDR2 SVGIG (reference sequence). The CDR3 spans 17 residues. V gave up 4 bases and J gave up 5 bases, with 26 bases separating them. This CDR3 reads CAWISRRVRDFGYGYTF. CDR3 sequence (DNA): TGTGCCTGGATATCCCGGCGTGTCAGGGACTTTGGGTATGGCTACACCTTC.